The next 30 T cell receptor beta chains were all read from a single sample in a study of regulatory T cells in long-lasting Graves disease. Specified time point: persistent/refractory GD, antithyroid drugs over 5 years with positive TRAb. The TCR library was made from RNA extracted from PBMCs. Researchers made TCR beta libraries by using iRepertoire HTBI primers and running Arm-PCR on CDR3 regions. TCRdb fed the multiplex PCR reads into MiXCR, producing one record per CDR3 protein. The table includes 400,000 or so distinct CDR3 sequences, about a quarter detected once. Sequenced here: peripheral blood mononuclear cells (PBMCs), sampled when the disease was refractory, from a patient treated with antithyroid drugs. The receptors shown here come from a female donor with Graves disease.

This clonotype was counted between two and nine times. This chain connects TRBV6-5 to TRBJ2-3, with D unresolved. CDR1 and CDR2 (germline): MNHEY, SVGAGI. The CDR3 length is 15 residues. Trimming pared 0 bases from V and 2 bases from J, leaving 9 bases between. The CDR3 is CASSYSTGSTDTQYF. CDR3 DNA sequence: TGTGCCAGCAGTTACTCAACGGGCTCCACAGATACGCAGTATTTT.

This clonotype showed up many times. The rearrangement links TRBV6-1 to TRBJ2-7; D is uncertain. The CDR3 extends over 15 amino acids. The V gene's germline CDR1 is MNHNS and CDR2 SASEGT. V was clipped by 7 bases and J by 6 bases, with 22 bases between them. DNA for the CDR3: TGTGCCAGCACCCTGACTCAGTCCCACCTGGGCGAGCAGTACTTC. It specifies CASTLTQSHLGEQYF.

Ten or more counts support this clonotype. The rearrangement joins TRBV3-1 to TRBJ1-2, with 10 positions matching TRBD1. V trimming: 7 bases; J trimming: 8 bases; junction bases outside the gene matches: 10. This CDR3 comprises 14 residues. Germline V gene lookup returns CDR1 LGHDT and CDR2 YNNKEL (reference sequence). The CDR3 sequence is CASTPRDRGGGYTF. CDR3 sequence (DNA): TGTGCCAGCACCCCGCGGGACAGGGGTGGGGGCTACACCTTC. Complete variable domain (other parts from reference TRBV3-1 and TRBJ1-2): DTAVSQTPKYLVTQMGNDKSIKCEQNLGHDTMYWYKQDSKKFLKIMFSYNNKELIINETVPNRFSPKSPDKAHLNLHINSLELGDSAVYFCASTPRDRGGGYTFGSGTRLTVV.

This clonotype was observed many times. CDR3 sequence reads: CSARLGLAGGPQETQYF. CDR3 DNA: TGCAGTGCTAGGCTGGGACTAGCGGGAGGCCCACAAGAGACCCAGTACTTC. The rearrangement joins TRBV20-1 to TRBJ2-5, with 15 bases fitting TRBD2. The CDR3 totals 17 residues. V shed 3 bases and J 2 bases; nucleotides not matched to a gene: 7. Germline values: CDR1 DFQATT, CDR2 SNEGSKA (reference sequence).

The table lists this clonotype with many counts. This chain connects TRBV20-1 to TRBJ1-1; D gene unclear. The CDR3 consists of 11 residues. Trimming removed 3 bases at V and 5 bases at J, with 7 bases between. The germline gives CDR1 DFQATT, CDR2 SNEGSKA (reference sequence). CDR3: CSARAVTEAFF. DNA for the CDR3: TGCAGTGCTAGGGCCGTAACTGAAGCTTTCTTT.

The rearrangement joins TRBV29-1 to TRBJ1-1; D gene uncertain. CDR1 is SQVTM, CDR2 ANQGSEA, per germline. The CDR3 sequence is 12 residues long. Trimming pared 7 bases from V and 5 bases from J, leaving 14 bases between. CDR3 nucleotide sequence: TGCAGCGCGAACTTCATGGGGACTGAAGCTTTCTTT. It encodes CSANFMGTEAFF.

This clonotype has more than one count but fewer than ten. V and J are TRBV29-1 and TRBJ1-2; D is uncertain. Germline values: CDR1 SQVTM, CDR2 ANQGSEA. V dropped 3 bases and J dropped 8 bases, with 22 bases sitting between them. The CDR3 sequence is 15 residues long. The CDR3 spells CSVDEMDGVGGGYTF. The DNA for the CDR3 is TGCAGCGTTGACGAAATGGACGGAGTCGGTGGAGGCTACACCTTC. The complete variable domain, with remaining parts taken from reference TRBV29-1 and TRBJ1-2, reads SAVISQKPSRDICQRGTSLTIQCQVDSQVTMMFWYRQQPGQSLTLIATANQGSEATYESGFVIDKFPISRPNLTFSTLTVSNMSPEDSSIYLCSVDEMDGVGGGYTFGSGTRLTVV.

This clonotype was counted only a few times. The chain links TRBV24-1 to TRBJ2-2, with 7 bases lining up with TRBD1. The CDR3 is 15 residues long. CDR1 and CDR2 from the germline V gene are KGHDR and SFDVKD. Trimming cost V 3 bases and J 6 bases; bases outside gene matches: 6. DNA of the CDR3: TGTGCCACCAGTGATACCCGCCAGGGGGCCGGGGAGCTGTTTTTT. Residues: CATSDTRQGAGELFF.

The J gene is TRBJ1-1, the V gene TRBV29-1; D is ambiguous. The V end lost 4 bases, the J end lost 2 bases, and 11 bases lay between the germline ends. The CDR3 runs to 13 residues. Per germline, CDR1 SQVTM and CDR2 ANQGSEA. In DNA form, the CDR3 reads TGCAGCGTTGTAGAGGCTCTTAACACTGAAGCTTTCTTT. It encodes CSVVEALNTEAFF.

There are a few counts of this clonotype. The chain recombines TRBV20-1 with TRBJ2-1; TRBD2 agrees at 7 bases. This CDR3 is 14 amino acids long. CDR1 and CDR2 (germline): DFQATT, SNEGSKA (reference sequence). V lost 5 bases and J lost 3; bases outside the gene matches: 7. The DNA of the CDR3 is TGCAGTGCTCCGAGCGGGGAGGACTACAATGAGCAGTTCTTC. This sequence encodes CSAPSGEDYNEQFF.

This clonotype was seen only a few times. This chain uses TRBV15 with TRBJ1-1; D is uncertain. Trimming pared 0 bases from V and 0 bases from J, leaving 11 bases between. Germline V gene sequence: CDR1 LNHNV, CDR2 YYDKDF (reference sequence). CDR3 length: 16 amino acids. In nucleotides, the CDR3 is TGTGCCACCAGCAGAGATTACCGGATGATGAACACTGAAGCTTTCTTT. It encodes CATSRDYRMMNTEAFF.

This clonotype was recorded many times. The chain employs TRBV29-1 and TRBJ1-1; 7 bases are a match to TRBD1. V gave up 7 bases and J gave up 0 bases; unmatched junction bases: 8. There are 14 residues in the CDR3. Germline V gene sequence: CDR1 SQVTM, CDR2 ANQGSEA. CDR3 sequence (DNA): TGCAGCGCCTGGACAGGACTCCTGAACACTGAAGCTTTCTTT. Protein sequence: CSAWTGLLNTEAFF.

This clonotype was seen at least ten times. The chain uses TRBV28 and TRBJ1-4; D is perhaps TRBD1 (5 bases). The V end lost 8 bases, the J end lost 8 bases, and 12 bases lay between the germline ends. Germline V lookup: CDR1 MDHEN, CDR2 SYDVKM. This CDR3 region has 12 residues. CDR3 DNA: TGTGCCAGCGGGGAAACAGGAGAAAAACTGTTTTTT. This codes for CASGETGEKLFF.

This clonotype was observed at least ten times. The V gene is TRBV12-5, the J gene TRBJ1-1; D perhaps matches TRBD1 (6 bases). With 0 bases removed from V and 6 bases from J, the gap between germline ends came to 17 bases. The CDR3 has 16 residues. Germline V gene data show CDR1 as LGHNT and CDR2 as FRNRAP. The CDR3 protein is CASGLVLRGAVPEAFF. CDR3 sequence (DNA): TGTGCTAGTGGTTTGGTACTTCGGGGGGCAGTCCCTGAAGCTTTCTTT.

The chain's CDR3 is CASSPRRGDGYTF. In nucleotides, the CDR3 is TGTGCCAGCAGCCCCAGGAGAGGCGATGGCTACACCTTC. V usage is TRBV14 and J usage is TRBJ1-2; D is unclear. The CDR3 covers 13 residues. The V end was cut by 4 bases, the J end by 6 bases, with 12 bases between. In germline, CDR1 is SGHDN, CDR2 FVKESK.

V usage is TRBV27 and J usage is TRBJ1-1; D is uncertain. The V gene's germline CDR1 is MNHEY and CDR2 SMNVEV (reference sequence). Trimming took 2 bases from V and 0 from J, leaving 10 bases between them. This CDR3 region has 15 residues. CDR3 region: CASSLGVRMNTEAFF. DNA for the CDR3: TGTGCCAGCAGTTTAGGGGTAAGAATGAACACTGAAGCTTTCTTT.

This clonotype has only a few counts. The chain employs TRBV20-1 and TRBJ2-7, with 8 bases lining up with TRBD2. Germline V gene lookup returns CDR1 DFQATT and CDR2 SNEGSKA (reference sequence). The junction had 6 bases not matched to a gene; V was cut back by 4 bases and J by 4 bases. The CDR3 has 13 residues. The CDR3 coding sequence is TGCAGTGCTACCGGGACTAGGGGTTACGAGCAGTACTTC. This translates into CSATGTRGYEQYF.

This clonotype appeared a few times. V is TRBV6-4 and J is TRBJ2-5, with D tentatively TRBD1 or TRBD2 (5 bases each). The V and J ends lost 6 bases and 2 bases respectively, with 19 bases between them. Germline CDR1 reads MRHNA; CDR2 reads SNTAGT. The CDR3 is 16 amino acids. This chain's CDR3 is CASRPGRGKFQETQYF. In nucleotides, the CDR3 is TGTGCCAGCAGGCCGGGACGGGGAAAGTTTCAAGAGACCCAGTACTTC.

This chain joins TRBV30 and TRBJ1-5; D is uncertain. Germline assignment: CDR1 GTSNPN and CDR2 SVGIG (reference sequence). V gave up 0 bases and J gave up 4 bases, with 7 bases separating them. The CDR3 consists of 13 residues. The CDR3 DNA follows: TGTGCCTGGAGTGTAGCTCTAAATCAGCCCCAGCATTTT. It translates to CAWSVALNQPQHF.

Written as DNA, the CDR3 is TGTGCCAGCAGCTTAGCTGACAGGGGATCCTACAATGAGCAGTTCTTC. This encodes CASSLADRGSYNEQFF. V usage is TRBV11-2 and J usage is TRBJ2-1, with TRBD1 matching over 8 bases. The junction had 3 bases not matched to a gene; V was cut back by 1 base and J by 1 base. The CDR3 contains 16 residues. Germline-derived CDR1 and CDR2 are SGHAT and FQNNGV.

This clonotype has ten or more counts. The chain couples TRBV7-2 to TRBJ1-6; no definite D call. CDR3 length: 15 amino acids. Looked up from germline, CDR1 is SGHTA and CDR2 is FQGNSA. V lost 0 bases, J lost 8 bases, and 11 bases lay in between. CDR3 protein: CASSLAQARDSPLHF. The CDR3 DNA is TGTGCCAGCAGCTTAGCTCAGGCTAGGGATTCACCCCTCCACTTT.

The genes are TRBV6-5 and TRBJ1-3; TRBD1 agrees at 7 bases. Looked up from germline, CDR1 is MNHEY and CDR2 is SVGAGI. V lost 2 bases to trimming and J lost 3 bases; unmatched junction nucleotides: 7. This CDR3 spans 16 amino acids. The CDR3 loop reads CASSYAPGGYGNTIYF. The DNA of the CDR3 is TGTGCCAGCAGTTACGCCCCAGGGGGGTATGGAAACACCATATATTTT.

CDR3 loop: CAWSSDRGSNQPQHF. The CDR3 nucleotides are TGTGCCTGGAGTTCGGACAGAGGTAGCAATCAGCCCCAGCATTTT. The V and J genes are TRBV30 and TRBJ1-5, with D perhaps matching TRBD1 (6 bases). V lost 2 bases and J 0 bases, leaving 11 bases between the germline ends. The CDR3 is 15 residues long. CDR1 and CDR2 (germline): GTSNPN, SVGIG (reference sequence).

This clonotype was counted a few times. Possible read error: a much larger clone is one base away. The chain combines TRBV7-2 with TRBJ2-5; tentative D call: TRBD2 (5 bases). Germline V gene data show CDR1 as SGHTA and CDR2 as FQGNSA. CDR3 size: 14 residues. The CDR3 sequence is CVSSPRTFKETQYF. CDR3 nucleotide sequence: TGTGTCAGCAGCCCGCGGACTTTCAAAGAGACCCAGTACTTC.

The rearrangement uses TRBV3-1 and TRBJ1-5; D is uncertain. There are 14 residues in the CDR3. Per the germline V gene, CDR1 is LGHDT and CDR2 is YNNKEL (reference sequence). The V gene lost 5 bases and the J gene lost 0 bases, with 8 bases spanning the gap. This CDR3 reads CASSKQNSNQPQHF. Here the CDR3 DNA reads TGTGCCAGCAGCAAACAGAATAGCAATCAGCCCCAGCATTTT. The entire variable domain, with the rest obtained from reference TRBV3-1 and TRBJ1-5, is as follows: DTAVSQTPKYLVTQMGNDKSIKCEQNLGHDTMYWYKQDSKKFLKIMFSYNNKELIINETVPNRFSPKSPDKAHLNLHINSLELGDSAVYFCASSKQNSNQPQHFGDGTRLSIL.

This clonotype was detected a few times. V and J are TRBV6-1 and TRBJ2-2, with 7 bases that match TRBD1. CDR1 is MNHNS and CDR2 is SASEGT in the germline V gene. J gave up 4 bases and V 6 bases, and 8 bases lay outside the gene matches. This CDR3 comprises 15 residues. The CDR3 DNA is TGTGCCAGCAGGACAGGGTTTGTCGGCACCGGGGAGCTGTTTTTT. It is translated as CASRTGFVGTGELFF.

The chain recombines TRBV9 with TRBJ1-3; D is ambiguous. V lost 3 bases and J 3 bases, leaving 4 bases between the germline ends. Germline lookup yields CDR1 SGDLS and CDR2 YYNGEE. This CDR3 is 12 amino acids long. CDR3 residues: CASSEYGNTIYF. The CDR3 DNA reads TGTGCCAGCAGCGAGTATGGAAACACCATATATTTT.

This clonotype was detected ten times or more. J is TRBJ2-7 and V is TRBV28; D may match TRBD1 or TRBD2 (6 bases each). This CDR3 is 12 amino acids long. The V end lost 8 bases, the J end lost 5 bases, and 13 bases lay between the germline ends. Germline lookup yields CDR1 MDHEN and CDR2 SYDVKM. DNA for the CDR3: TGTGCCAGCCGCACGGGGGACAACGAGCAGTACTTC. Translating gives CASRTGDNEQYF.

This clonotype was counted a few times. This chain uses TRBV5-1 with TRBJ1-1, with no clear D. V was cut by 7 bases and J by 4 bases, with 17 bases left in between. Germline-derived CDR1 and CDR2 are SGHRS and YFSETQ. This CDR3 is built from 14 residues. This CDR3 is CASSRESRTTEAFF. CDR3 nucleotides: TGCGCCAGCTCCCGGGAGAGCAGAACCACTGAAGCTTTCTTT.

The chain combines TRBV5-6 with TRBJ2-4; TRBD1 matches 11 bases. Germline V CDR1 and CDR2: SGHDT, YYEEEE. CDR3 length: 17 residues. After removal of 4 bases from V and 2 bases from J, the junction contained 8 bases not matched to a gene. The CDR3 DNA sequence: TGTGCCAGCAGCGGCCCTGGACAGGGGGCGACCAAAAACATTCAGTACTTC. It is translated as CASSGPGQGATKNIQYF.